A selection of T cell receptor beta chains follows, all from one sample in a study of T cells in Graves' hyperthyroidism and ophthalmopathy. TCRdb re-analysed the multiplex PCR reads in MiXCR, keeping a single row per CDR3 protein. This sample has roughly 500,000 distinct CDR3 sequences; roughly 50% occur once, and the top ten carry roughly 19%. The sample consisted of peripheral blood or thyroid tissue (not recorded which). The receptors were gathered from an adult woman with Graves' disease, either hyperthyroidism or ophthalmopathy (not recorded which). Each CDR3 is given without its conserved first and last residue. Fields, in order: J gene, V gene, CDR3 length, CDR3 protein.

>TRBJ2-7|TRBV7-2|15
ASSPYTGDVGSYEQY
>TRBJ1-1|TRBV20-1|12
SARGGGGFTEAF
>TRBJ2-5|TRBV29-1|10
SVAGRGETQY
>TRBJ1-2|TRBV12-3/TRBV12-4|14
ASRRTDHGLNYGYT
>TRBJ1-5|TRBV25-1|12
ASSGGYSKQPQH
>TRBJ1-1|TRBV25-1|10
ASSAQNTEAF
>TRBJ1-2|TRBV4-2|14
ASSHGRQGGIYGYT
>TRBJ1-5|TRBV7-6|14
ASSPDRGDGNQPQH
>TRBJ1-5|TRBV7-2|10
ASSSFGQPQH
>TRBJ2-2|TRBV28|14
ASSKDRGFLAGELF
>TRBJ1-2|TRBV11-2|13
ASSLEVGPNYGYT
>TRBJ1-5|TRBV10-3|11
AISDRVNQPQH
>TRBJ1-5|TRBV25-1|14
ASAPGGRYSNQPQH
>TRBJ1-1|TRBV7-3|11
ASSPRAHTEAF
>TRBJ2-5|TRBV7-2|13
ASSTGTGAQETQY
>TRBJ2-1|TRBV7-9|13
ASSSGTGNMDEQF
>TRBJ2-7|TRBV20-1|12
SASSGTGLYEQY
>TRBJ2-7|TRBV5-1|12
ASSLAIRSREQY
>TRBJ1-1|TRBV13|13
ASSLAGEFNTEAF
>TRBJ2-7|TRBV5-6|13
ASSFAWRDSYEQY
>TRBJ1-2|TRBV6-5|13
ASSSPGQGAWGYT
>TRBJ1-2|TRBV10-3|11
AISPRDRDGYT
>TRBJ1-2|TRBV20-1|11
SARDYRAYGYT
>TRBJ2-6|TRBV20-1|14
SARDEGRAGANVLT
>TRBJ1-5|TRBV2|14
ASSAPTGSNNQPQH
>TRBJ2-7|TRBV13|11
ASSKTGVYEQY
>TRBJ2-5|TRBV19|11
ASRRGLGETQY
>TRBJ1-3|TRBV5-1|13
ASSPHAVAGNTIY
>TRBJ1-2|TRBV29-1|10
SVERQGHGYT
>TRBJ1-6|TRBV7-7|14
ASSFGLAAGEGPLH
>TRBJ1-5|TRBV29-1|11
SVKEPGNQPQH
>TRBJ1-1|TRBV10-2|11
ASWGRGNTEAF
>TRBJ2-7|TRBV10-2|13
ASSESGVAGREQY
>TRBJ1-4|TRBV10-3|12
AISAAGGEEKLF